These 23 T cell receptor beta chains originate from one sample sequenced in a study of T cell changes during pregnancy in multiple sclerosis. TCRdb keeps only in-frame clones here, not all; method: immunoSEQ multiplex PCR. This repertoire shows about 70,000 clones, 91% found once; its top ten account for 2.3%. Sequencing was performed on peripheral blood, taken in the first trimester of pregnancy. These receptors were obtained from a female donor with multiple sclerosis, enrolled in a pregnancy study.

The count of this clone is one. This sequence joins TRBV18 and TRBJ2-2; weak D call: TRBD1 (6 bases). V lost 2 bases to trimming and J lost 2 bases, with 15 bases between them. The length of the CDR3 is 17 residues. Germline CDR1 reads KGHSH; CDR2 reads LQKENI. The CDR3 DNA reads TGTGCCAGCTCACCAAAGATCTTACAGGGAAACACCGGGGAGCTGTTTTTT. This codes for CASSPKILQGNTGELFF. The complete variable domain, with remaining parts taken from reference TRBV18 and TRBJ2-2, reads NAGVMQNPRHLVRRRGQEARLRCSPMKGHSHVYWYRQLPEEGLKFMVYLQKENIIDESGMPKERFSAEFPKEGPSILRIQQVVRGDSAAYFCASSPKILQGNTGELFFGEGSRLTVL.

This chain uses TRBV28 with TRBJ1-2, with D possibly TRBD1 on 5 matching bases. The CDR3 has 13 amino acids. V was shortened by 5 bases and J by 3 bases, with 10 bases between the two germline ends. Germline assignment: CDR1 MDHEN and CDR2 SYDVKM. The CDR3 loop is CASSRGGDYGYTF. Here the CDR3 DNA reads TGTGCCAGCAGTCGTGGGGGGGACTATGGCTACACCTTC.

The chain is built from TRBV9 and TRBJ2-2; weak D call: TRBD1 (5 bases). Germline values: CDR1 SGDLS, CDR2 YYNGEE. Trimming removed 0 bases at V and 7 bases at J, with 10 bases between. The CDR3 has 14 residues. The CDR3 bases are TGTGCCAGCAGCGTAGGACAGCTCGGCGGGGAGCTGTTTTTT. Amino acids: CASSVGQLGGELFF.

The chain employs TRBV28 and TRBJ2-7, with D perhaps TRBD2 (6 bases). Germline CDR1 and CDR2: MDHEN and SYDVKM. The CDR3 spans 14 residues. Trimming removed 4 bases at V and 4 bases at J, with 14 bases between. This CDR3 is CASSYTGLWYEQYF. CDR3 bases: TGTGCCAGCAGTTACACGGGACTTTGGTACGAGCAGTACTTC.

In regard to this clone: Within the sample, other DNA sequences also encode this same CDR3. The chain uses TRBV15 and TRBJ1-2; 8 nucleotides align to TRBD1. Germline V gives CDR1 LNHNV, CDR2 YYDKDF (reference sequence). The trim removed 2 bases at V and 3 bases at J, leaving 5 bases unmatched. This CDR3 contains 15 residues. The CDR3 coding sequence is TGTGCCACCAGCAGACAAGGACAGGGTGACTATGGCTACACCTTC. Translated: CATSRQGQGDYGYTF.

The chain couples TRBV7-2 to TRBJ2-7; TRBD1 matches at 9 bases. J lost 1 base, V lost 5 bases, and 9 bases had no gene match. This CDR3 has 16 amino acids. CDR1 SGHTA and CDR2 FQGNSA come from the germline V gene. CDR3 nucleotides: TGTGCCAGCAGCCGACCGCTACAGGGGGCTTCCTACGAGCAGTACTTC. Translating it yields CASSRPLQGASYEQYF.

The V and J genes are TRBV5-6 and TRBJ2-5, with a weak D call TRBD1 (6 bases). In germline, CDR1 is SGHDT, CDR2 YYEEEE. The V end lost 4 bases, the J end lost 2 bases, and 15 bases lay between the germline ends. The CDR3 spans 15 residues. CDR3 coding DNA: TGTGCCAGCAGCCCCGGAGGCAGGGGACAAGAGACCCAGTACTTC. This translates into CASSPGGRGQETQYF.

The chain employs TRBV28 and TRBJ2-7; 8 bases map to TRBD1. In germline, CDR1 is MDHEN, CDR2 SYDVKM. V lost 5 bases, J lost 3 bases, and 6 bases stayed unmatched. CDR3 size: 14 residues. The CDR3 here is CASSPPDRGYEQYF. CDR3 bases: TGTGCCAGCAGTCCGCCCGACAGGGGCTACGAGCAGTACTTC.

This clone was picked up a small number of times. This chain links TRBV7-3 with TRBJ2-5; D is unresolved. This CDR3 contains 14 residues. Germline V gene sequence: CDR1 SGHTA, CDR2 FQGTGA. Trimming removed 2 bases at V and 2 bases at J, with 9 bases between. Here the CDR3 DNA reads TGTGCCAGCAGCTTAGAGCGCGCTCAAGAGACCCAGTACTTC. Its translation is CASSLERAQETQYF.

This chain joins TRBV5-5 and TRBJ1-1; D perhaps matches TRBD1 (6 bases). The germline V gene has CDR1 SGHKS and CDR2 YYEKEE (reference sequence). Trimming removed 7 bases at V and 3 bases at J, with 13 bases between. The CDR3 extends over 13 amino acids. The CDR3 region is CASGGSGDTEAFF. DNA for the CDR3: TGTGCCAGCGGCGGGTCAGGGGACACTGAAGCTTTCTTT.

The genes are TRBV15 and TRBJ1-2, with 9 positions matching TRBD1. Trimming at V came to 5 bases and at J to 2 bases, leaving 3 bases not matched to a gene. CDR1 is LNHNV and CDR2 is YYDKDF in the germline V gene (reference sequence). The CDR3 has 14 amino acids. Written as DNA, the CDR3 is TGTGCCACCAGCTTCGACAGGGGGAACTATGGCTACACCTTC. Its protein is CATSFDRGNYGYTF.

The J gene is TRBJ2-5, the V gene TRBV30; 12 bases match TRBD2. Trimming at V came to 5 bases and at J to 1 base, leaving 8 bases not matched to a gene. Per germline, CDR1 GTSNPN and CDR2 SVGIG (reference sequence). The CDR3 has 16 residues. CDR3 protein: CAWRTSGVIFQETQYF. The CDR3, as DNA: TGTGCCTGGCGGACTAGCGGGGTTATATTCCAAGAGACCCAGTACTTC.

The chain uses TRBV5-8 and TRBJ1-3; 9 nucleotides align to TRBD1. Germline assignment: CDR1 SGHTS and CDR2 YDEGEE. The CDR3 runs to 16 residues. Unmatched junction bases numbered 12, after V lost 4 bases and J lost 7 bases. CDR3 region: CASSPRQGGLRNTIYF. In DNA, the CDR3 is TGTGCCAGCAGCCCACGACAGGGGGGACTGAGGAACACCATATATTTT.

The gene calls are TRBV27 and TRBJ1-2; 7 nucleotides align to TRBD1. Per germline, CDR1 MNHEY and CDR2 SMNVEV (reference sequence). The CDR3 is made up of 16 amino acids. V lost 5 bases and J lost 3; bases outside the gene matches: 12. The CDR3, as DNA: TGTGCCAGCAGTACTTACGGGGCAGGGGGGTACTATGGCTACACCTTC. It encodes CASSTYGAGGYYGYTF.

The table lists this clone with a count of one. The CDR3 protein is CASRIRQGIDEQYF. Here the CDR3 DNA reads TGTGCCAGCAGGATAAGACAGGGTATCGACGAGCAGTACTTC. The chain employs TRBV6-5 and TRBJ2-7; 7 bases match TRBD1. Germline CDR1 reads MNHEY; CDR2 reads SVGAGI. The CDR3 length is 14 residues. Trimming took 6 bases from V and 5 from J; bases not matched to a gene: 10.

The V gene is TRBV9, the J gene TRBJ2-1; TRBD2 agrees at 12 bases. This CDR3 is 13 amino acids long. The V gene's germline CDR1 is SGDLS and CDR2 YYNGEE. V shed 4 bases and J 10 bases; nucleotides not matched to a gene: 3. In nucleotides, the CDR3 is TGTGCCAGCAGCCCCGGACTAGCGGGAGAGCAGTTCTTC. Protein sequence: CASSPGLAGEQFF.

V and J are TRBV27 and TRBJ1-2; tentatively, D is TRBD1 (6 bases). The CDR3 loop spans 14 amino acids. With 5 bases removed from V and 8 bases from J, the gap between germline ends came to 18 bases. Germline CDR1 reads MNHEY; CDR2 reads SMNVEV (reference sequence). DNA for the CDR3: TGTGCCAGCAGTGATGGCTCTGGGGGCCGGGGCTACACCTTC. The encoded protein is CASSDGSGGRGYTF.

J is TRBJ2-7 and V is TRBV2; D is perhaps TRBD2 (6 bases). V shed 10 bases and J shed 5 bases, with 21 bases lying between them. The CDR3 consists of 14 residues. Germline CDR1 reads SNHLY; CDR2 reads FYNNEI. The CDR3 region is CATHLGYGSHEQYF. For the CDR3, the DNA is TGTGCCACCCACTTAGGCTACGGGAGCCACGAGCAGTACTTC.

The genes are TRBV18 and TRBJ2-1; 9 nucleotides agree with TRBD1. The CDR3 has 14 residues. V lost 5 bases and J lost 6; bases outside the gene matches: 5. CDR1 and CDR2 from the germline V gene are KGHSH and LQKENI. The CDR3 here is CASSIGQGINEQFF. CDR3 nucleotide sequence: TGTGCCAGCTCAATCGGACAGGGGATCAATGAGCAGTTCTTC.

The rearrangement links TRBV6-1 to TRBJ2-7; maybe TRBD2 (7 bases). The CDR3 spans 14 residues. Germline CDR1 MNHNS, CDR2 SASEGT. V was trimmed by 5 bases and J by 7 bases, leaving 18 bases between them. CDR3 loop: CASSPEGEGREQYF. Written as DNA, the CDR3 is TGTGCCAGCAGTCCGGAGGGGGAGGGGCGGGAGCAGTACTTC.

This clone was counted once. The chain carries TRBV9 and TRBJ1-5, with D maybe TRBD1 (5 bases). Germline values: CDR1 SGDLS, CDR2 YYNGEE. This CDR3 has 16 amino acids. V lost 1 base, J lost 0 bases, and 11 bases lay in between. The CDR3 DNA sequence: TGTGCCAGCAGCGTACTTAGGGGAAATAGCAATCAGCCCCAGCATTTT. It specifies CASSVLRGNSNQPQHF.

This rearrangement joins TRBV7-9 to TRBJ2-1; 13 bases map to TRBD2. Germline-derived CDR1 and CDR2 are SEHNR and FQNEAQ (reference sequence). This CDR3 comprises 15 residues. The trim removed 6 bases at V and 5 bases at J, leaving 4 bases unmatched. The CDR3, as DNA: TGTGCCAGCAGGGGAACTAGCGGGGGGGACAATGAGCAGTTCTTC. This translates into CASRGTSGGDNEQFF.

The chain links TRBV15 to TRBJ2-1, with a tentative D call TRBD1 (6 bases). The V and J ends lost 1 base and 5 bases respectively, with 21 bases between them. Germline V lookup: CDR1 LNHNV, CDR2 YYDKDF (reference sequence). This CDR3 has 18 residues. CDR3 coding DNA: TGTGCCACCAGCAGAGTAGAGGGGAACAGGGTAAGACACAATGAGCAGTTCTTC. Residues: CATSRVEGNRVRHNEQFF.